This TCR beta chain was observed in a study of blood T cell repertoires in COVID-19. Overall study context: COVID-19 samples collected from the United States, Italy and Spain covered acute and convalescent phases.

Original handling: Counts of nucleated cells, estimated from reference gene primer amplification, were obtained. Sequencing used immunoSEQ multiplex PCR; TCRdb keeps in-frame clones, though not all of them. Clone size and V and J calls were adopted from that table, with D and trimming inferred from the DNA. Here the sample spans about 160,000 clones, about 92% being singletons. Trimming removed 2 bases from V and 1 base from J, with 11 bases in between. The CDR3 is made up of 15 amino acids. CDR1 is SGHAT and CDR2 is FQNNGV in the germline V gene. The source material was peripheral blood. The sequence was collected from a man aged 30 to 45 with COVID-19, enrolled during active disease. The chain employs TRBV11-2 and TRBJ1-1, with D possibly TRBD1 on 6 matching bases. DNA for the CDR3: TGTGCCAGCAGCTTACAAACAGGGCAGAACACTGAAGCTTTCTTT. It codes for CASSLQTGQNTEAFF.